The sample holds a few counts of the clone carrying this T cell receptor beta chain. A 5'RACE reaction primed in the constant segment made cDNA libraries of TCR alpha and TCR beta, and these carried sample barcodes and UMIs. MiXCR was run by TCRdb on the 5' RACE reads, yielding one entry per CDR3 protein. The table lists about 290,000 distinct CDR3 sequences, more than 15% of them singletons, with about a fifth in the top ten. This record comes from a study of T-cell memory formation after mild COVID-19. The CDR3 has 17 residues. The V gene's germline CDR1 is LGHNA and CDR2 YSLEER. The V end was cut by 1 base, the J end by 4 bases, with 17 bases between.

Source material: PBMCs or a T cell subset sorted from them (not recorded which). This TCR was recovered from a young man who had mild COVID-19 (a few samples of this study predate the infection). Cell type and time point are not known. The chain links TRBV4-3 to TRBJ2-4; D may correspond to TRBD1 or TRBD2 (5 bases each). CDR3 sequence reads: CASSQADLGTGKNIQYF. As DNA, the CDR3 is TGCGCCAGCAGCCAAGCTGACTTAGGGACCGGGAAAAACATTCAGTACTTC.